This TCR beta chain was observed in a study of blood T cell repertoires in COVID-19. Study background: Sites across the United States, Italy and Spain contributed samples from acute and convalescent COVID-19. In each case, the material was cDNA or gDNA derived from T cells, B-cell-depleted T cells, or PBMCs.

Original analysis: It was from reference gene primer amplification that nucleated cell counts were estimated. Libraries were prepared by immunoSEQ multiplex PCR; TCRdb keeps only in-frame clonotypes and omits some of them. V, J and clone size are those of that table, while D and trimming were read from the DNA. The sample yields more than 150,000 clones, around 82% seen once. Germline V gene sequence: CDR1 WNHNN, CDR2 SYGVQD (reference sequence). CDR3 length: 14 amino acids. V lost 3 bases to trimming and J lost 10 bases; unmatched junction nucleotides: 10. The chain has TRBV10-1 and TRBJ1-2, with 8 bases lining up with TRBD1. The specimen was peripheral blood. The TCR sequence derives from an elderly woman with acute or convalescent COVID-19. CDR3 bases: TGCGCCAGCAGTGACCCGACAGGGGAGATCGACTACACCTTC. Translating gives CASSDPTGEIDYTF.